Listed below are T cell receptor beta chains from one sample, sequenced in a study of OX40 agonist ivuxolimab in advanced cancers. Repertoires were generated with immunoSEQ multiplex PCR, while TCRdb's copy carries only in-frame clones and drops some. The table includes 100,000 or so clones, approximately 90% detected once. The sequencing used CD4+ or CD8+ T cells sorted from blood, collected in a trial of the OX40 agonist ivuxolimab. The receptors come from an adult with an advanced solid tumor such as melanoma, head and neck, liver or kidney cancer. Both conserved end residues are part of each CDR3. A D gene is named only where the DNA matches it firmly. Clone size is given for some rows only: seen once, a few or many times, or a class if the clone is expanded.

clone_size	v_call	j_call	d_call	cdr3_nt	cdr3_aa
NA	TRBV5-4	TRBJ2-5	NA	TGTGCCAGCAGCTTGGCTCCCCTAGCGACCCAAGAGACCCAGTACTTC	CASSLAPLATQETQYF
NA	TRBV7-2	TRBJ2-7	NA	TGTGCCAGCAGTCTAGGAGGGGGCGTGGGCGAGCAGTACTTC	CASSLGGGVGEQYF
NA	TRBV5-1	TRBJ2-7	NA	TGCGCCAGCAGCTTGGTCTCGGGGCTGCCTAAATACGAGCAGTACTTC	CASSLVSGLPKYEQYF
NA	TRBV7-8	TRBJ2-7	NA	TGTGCCAGCAGCTTAGCCCCTGGGGCATACGAGCAGTACTTC	CASSLAPGAYEQYF
NA	TRBV5-1	TRBJ2-1	NA	TGCGCCAGCAGCTTGGAGGCAGCCTGGGATGAGCAGTTCTTC	CASSLEAAWDEQFF
few	TRBV5-1	TRBJ2-7	TRBD2	TGCGCCAGCAGCTTTAGGGAAGCGGGAGGGCCCTACGAGCAGTACTTC	CASSFREAGGPYEQYF
NA	TRBV25-1	TRBJ2-4	TRBD2	TGTGCCAGCAGTGAGCGGGCTAGCGGCAAAAACATTCAGTACTTC	CASSERASGKNIQYF
few	TRBV6-1	TRBJ2-7	NA	TGTGCCAGCAGTTTCCAGACTGGAGTTGGCGAGCAGTACTTC	CASSFQTGVGEQYF
NA	TRBV4-3	TRBJ2-7	TRBD2	TGCGCCAGCAGAAGGCGGGAGGGCCGGGGCGAGCAGTACTTC	CASRRREGRGEQYF
NA	TRBV9	TRBJ2-2	TRBD2	TGTGCCAGCAGCCCCGGGACTACGAACACCGGGGAGCTGTTTTTT	CASSPGTTNTGELFF
NA	TRBV19	TRBJ2-7	TRBD2	TGTGCCAGTAGTCCGGGGGGGCTGGCCTACGAGCAGTACTTC	CASSPGGLAYEQYF
NA	TRBV16	TRBJ1-2	NA	TGTGCCAGCAGTGGCTGGGGGACAAATCTCTATGGGGGCTACACCTTC	CASSGWGTNLYGGYTF
once	TRBV29-1	TRBJ2-3	NA	TGCAGCGTTCAACTAGAGTCAGATACGCAGTATTTT	CSVQLESDTQYF
NA	TRBV7-2	TRBJ1-3	NA	TGTGCCAGCCAAATGACCCCAACAGGAAACACCATATATTTT	CASQMTPTGNTIYF
NA	TRBV7-2	TRBJ2-2	NA	TGTGCCAGCAGCTTAAACGCCGCGAGGAACACCGGGGAGCTGTTTTTT	CASSLNAARNTGELFF
NA	TRBV2	TRBJ2-7	NA	TGTGCCACCTCTATGGGGGGGGGCGGCGAGCAGTACTTC	CATSMGGGGEQYF
once	TRBV7-9	TRBJ1-1	NA	TGTGCCAGCAGCTTTAGGTTCCTGGGGCAGTCTGAAGCTTTCTTT	CASSFRFLGQSEAFF
NA	TRBV6-1	TRBJ2-1	NA	TGTGCCAGCAGTGAACAGGGGAGCAACAATGAGCAGTTCTTC	CASSEQGSNNEQFF
once	TRBV28	TRBJ1-5	NA	TGTGCCAGCAGTTTAGTTCGGGGAGGAGGCAATCAGCCCCAGCATTTT	CASSLVRGGGNQPQHF
NA	TRBV28	TRBJ2-5	TRBD1	TGTGCCAGCAGCGGGACAGGGGGCTCAGAGACCCAGTACTTC	CASSGTGGSETQYF
NA	TRBV28	TRBJ2-3	NA	TGTGCCAGCAACCCTTCGAGCACAGATACGCAGTATTTT	CASNPSSTDTQYF
NA	TRBV11-2	TRBJ2-7	NA	TGTGCCAGCAGCAAAGCAGGGACGGTCTCCTACGAGCAGTACTTC	CASSKAGTVSYEQYF
NA	TRBV5-6	TRBJ2-5	NA	TGTGCCAGCAGCTTGGAAACGGCCTACCAAGAGACCCAGTACTTC	CASSLETAYQETQYF
NA	TRBV6-1	TRBJ1-1	NA	TGTGCCTCCCGCTGGAACACTGAAGCTTTCTTT	CASRWNTEAFF
NA	TRBV5-1	TRBJ2-7	NA	TGCGCCAGCAGAACGGACAGCCTCTACGAGCAGTACTTC	CASRTDSLYEQYF
NA	TRBV5-4	TRBJ1-6	NA	TGTGCCAGCAGCTTGGGCCTGTCTAATTCACCCCTCCACTTT	CASSLGLSNSPLHF
NA	TRBV9	TRBJ1-2	NA	TGTGCCAGCAGCGTAGTTCCCAACTATGGCTACACCTTC	CASSVVPNYGYTF
NA	TRBV28	TRBJ1-1	NA	TGTGCCAGCAGTTTCGGGGGGGCAGTGAACACTGAAGCTTTCTTT	CASSFGGAVNTEAFF
NA	TRBV5-1	TRBJ2-5	NA	TGCGCCAGCAGCCCCACAGGGGGCGCAGGGCTAGCGGGCGGACGGGAGACCCAGTACTTC	CASSPTGGAGLAGGRETQYF
NA	TRBV18	TRBJ2-1	NA	TGTGCCAGCTCGGGGGCTGGGGAGTGGGAGCAGTTCTTC	CASSGAGEWEQFF
NA	TRBV7-6	TRBJ2-3	NA	TGTGCCAGCAGCTCCGGGACCCGAGGTCTCGGTACGCAGTATTTT	CASSSGTRGLGTQYF
NA	TRBV5-1	TRBJ1-3	TRBD1	TGCGCCAGCAGCTCGGGACAGGGGGTTGGAAACACCATATATTTT	CASSSGQGVGNTIYF
NA	TRBV5-1	TRBJ2-7	NA	TGCGCCAGCAGCTTGCAGACTTCCACGTACGAGCAGTACTTC	CASSLQTSTYEQYF
NA	TRBV11-3	TRBJ2-2	NA	TGTGCCAGCAGCTTTTTCCCGGCCGGGGAGCTGTTTTTT	CASSFFPAGELFF
NA	TRBV5-4	TRBJ1-1	NA	TGTGCCAGCAGCTTGGAGCCCTTGAACACTGAAGCTTTCTTT	CASSLEPLNTEAFF
NA	TRBV5-1	TRBJ2-3	TRBD1	TGCGCCAGCAGCTTGGATGGACAGGAGACAGATACGCAGTATTTT	CASSLDGQETDTQYF
NA	TRBV7-8	TRBJ2-7	NA	TGTGCCAGCAGCCCAAGGATCTCCTACGAGCAGTACTTC	CASSPRISYEQYF
NA	TRBV10-3	TRBJ2-1	NA	TGTGCCATCAGTGCACTGACTTATGAGCAGTTCTTC	CAISALTYEQFF
NA	TRBV16	TRBJ1-5	TRBD1	TGTGCCAGCAGCCGAACCGGGACCCTGACAGGGTATAGCAATCAGCCCCAGCATTTT	CASSRTGTLTGYSNQPQHF
NA	TRBV7-9	TRBJ2-3	TRBD2	TGTGCCAGCAGCTTAGGGGCTAGCGGGAGTCAAGATACGCAGTATTTT	CASSLGASGSQDTQYF
NA	TRBV6-5	TRBJ1-1	TRBD1	TGTGCCAGCAGTTACTCGTGGACAGGGCCCGCCACTGAAGCTTTCTTT	CASSYSWTGPATEAFF
NA	TRBV6-5	TRBJ1-1	TRBD1	TGTGCCAGCAGGCCCCGGACAGGGCGGTACACTGAAGCTTTCTTT	CASRPRTGRYTEAFF
NA	TRBV19	TRBJ1-5	NA	TGTGCCAGTTCTACCGGGGGGGTTCAGCCCCAGCATTTT	CASSTGGVQPQHF
NA	TRBV2	TRBJ2-7	NA	TGTGCCAGCAGAGAAGCTTACGAGCAGTACTTC	CASREAYEQYF
NA	TRBV5-1	TRBJ2-1	TRBD1	TGCGCCAGCAGCCTAGGACAGGGGGACTACAATGAGCAGTTCTTC	CASSLGQGDYNEQFF
NA	TRBV27	TRBJ2-5	NA	TGTGCCAGCAGTTTATCGATAGCCTTCCAAGAGACCCAGTACTTC	CASSLSIAFQETQYF
NA	TRBV7-2	TRBJ2-3	NA	TGTGCCAGCAGCCCCGGGGACTCCACAGATACGCAGTATTTT	CASSPGDSTDTQYF
NA	TRBV18	TRBJ2-5	TRBD2	TGTGCCAGCTCCCCAGGACTAGCGGTCATTCGGACCCAGTACTTC	CASSPGLAVIRTQYF
NA	TRBV9	TRBJ1-6	NA	TGTGCCAGCAGCGGACGACAGGAGAATTCACCCCTCCACTTT	CASSGRQENSPLHF
NA	TRBV19	TRBJ1-5	NA	TGTGCCAGTAGATGGGGCGTCGACAATCAGCCCCAGCATTTT	CASRWGVDNQPQHF
NA	TRBV10-3	TRBJ2-1	NA	TGTGCCATAAAGACCTCAAGCTCCTACAATGAGCAGTTCTTC	CAIKTSSSYNEQFF
NA	TRBV6-6	TRBJ2-7	NA	TGTGCCAGCAGTTCCCCGGGACCCGGGGCCTACGAGCAGTACTTC	CASSSPGPGAYEQYF
NA	TRBV5-4	TRBJ2-7	TRBD2	TGTGCCAGCAGCTTGGTATTGTTAGCGGGAGTAGTCTACGAGCAGTACTTC	CASSLVLLAGVVYEQYF
NA	TRBV5-1	TRBJ2-7	TRBD2	TGCGCCAGCAGCTCGGGACTAGCGGGAGGCACCTACGAGCAGTACTTC	CASSSGLAGGTYEQYF